This TCR beta chain was obtained from a study of tumor-infiltrating lymphocytes in primary liver carcinoma. Looking at the study overall: Ages ranged from 30 to 69, with HCC or mixed HCC-cholangiocarcinoma.

Synthesis of TCR beta cDNA was carried out from 500 ng total RNA with a constant-region primer. Three nested multiplex PCR rounds, a slightly modified ARM-PCR, produced the libraries for TCR beta. In the first two PCR rounds, TRBV1-TRBV30 forward primers were paired with a C-beta reverse primer, and each round lasted roughly 9 cycles. TCRdb independently ran MiXCR on the multiplex PCR reads; one entry per CDR3 protein. Among roughly 50,000 distinct CDR3 sequences listed, around 79% were seen once. Each 20-30 mg portion of unsorted bulk tissue served as the source for co-extraction of RNA and DNA. Germline V gene sequence: CDR1 LGHNT, CDR2 FRNRAP. The CDR3 is 17 residues long. The ends lost 0 bases at V and 6 bases at J; junction bases unmatched: 4. Overall study findings and caveats: Found in all five tumor regions were only about 8-25% of top clones.

This clonotype was detected many times. Its antigen is unknown. The gene calls are TRBV12-5 and TRBJ2-1; 14 nucleotides agree with TRBD2. Sequenced input: liver tumor tissue from sampling region 2. As to subset: tumor region T2, inferior pole. The TCR sequence derives from a man aged 40-50 years with primary liver carcinoma and hepatitis B virus infection. In DNA form, the CDR3 reads TGTGCTAGTGGTTTGGTACAGGGACTAGCGGGAGCCAATGAGCAGTTCTTC. This gives the protein CASGLVQGLAGANEQFF.